These 17 T cell receptor beta chains originate from one sample sequenced in a study of CXCR4 blockade with PD-1 therapy in pancreatic cancer. Sequenced by immunoSEQ multiplex PCR; TCRdb stores in-frame clones only, minus some. There are about 8,100 clones in the sample; about 59% occur only once, and 7.3% lies in the top ten. The specimen was tumor tissue. Receptor source: a human donor with pancreatic ductal adenocarcinoma.

The chain joins TRBV30 to TRBJ2-3; D may be TRBD2 (6 bases). The CDR3 length is 17 residues. CDR1 GTSNPN and CDR2 SVGIG come from the germline V gene (reference sequence). The germline V and J ends were trimmed by 4 bases and 2 bases, with 22 bases remaining between them. CDR3 bases: TGTGCCTGGACTCCGAGCGGGCGAACCCTTTACACAGATACGCAGTATTTT. It specifies CAWTPSGRTLYTDTQYF.

Ten or more counts support this clone. The genes are TRBV6-4 and TRBJ1-5; a weak D match, TRBD1 (5 bases). The CDR3 sequence is 13 residues long. V lost 8 bases and J lost 6, with 14 bases in between. Germline-derived CDR1 and CDR2 are MRHNA and SNTAGT. For the CDR3, the DNA is TGTGCCAGCCGGGGGGGAAGGGCTCAGCCCCAGCATTTT. Its translation is CASRGGRAQPQHF.

The chain recombines TRBV18 with TRBJ2-5, with D tentatively TRBD1 (6 bases). The length of the CDR3 is 14 residues. Germline CDR1 KGHSH, CDR2 LQKENI. V dropped 0 bases and J dropped 5 bases, with 10 bases sitting between them. DNA for the CDR3: TGTGCCAGCTCACCACCAGCAGGGGAGGAGACCCAGTACTTC. This gives the protein CASSPPAGEETQYF.

The chain employs TRBV6-8 and TRBJ2-7; no clear D gene. The CDR3 has 13 residues. The germline V gene encodes CDR1 MNHGY and CDR2 SAAAGT. The V gene lost 5 bases and the J gene lost 2 bases, with 10 bases spanning the gap. The CDR3 DNA follows: TGTGCCAGCAGTCCCCGGGCCCCCTACGAGCAGTACTTC. Its protein is CASSPRAPYEQYF.

The chain employs TRBV1 and TRBJ1-1; the tabulated D call, TRBD1, remains unverified against the DNA. TRBV1 is a pseudogene. The CDR3 is made up of 12 amino acids. CDR3 nucleotides: TGCGCCAGCAGCCAATCATACACTGAAGCTTTCTTT. This translates into CASSQSYTEAFF.

The chain employs TRBV9 and TRBJ1-1; D uncertain. Germline CDR1 is SGDLS and CDR2 is YYNGEE. CDR3 length equals 13 residues. Trimming pared 5 bases from V and 10 bases from J, leaving 18 bases between. CDR3 nucleotide sequence: TGTGCCAGCAGTTTAACAATGACTGATGGAGCTTTCTTT. Translated: CASSLTMTDGAFF.

This clone has a handful of counts. This chain uses TRBV7-5 with TRBJ2-5; whether TRBD2, the table's D call, matches the DNA was not checked. TRBV7-5 is noted as a pseudogene. The CDR3 covers 17 residues. CDR3 region: CASSLERLAGEQETQYF. The DNA of the CDR3 is TGTGCCAGCAGCTTAGAGAGGCTAGCGGGGGAGCAAGAGACCCAGTACTTC.

J is TRBJ2-3 and V is TRBV29-1; 7 bases match TRBD2. V lost 7 bases and J lost 14; bases outside the gene matches: 21. The germline V gene has CDR1 SQVTM and CDR2 ANQGSEA. The CDR3 extends over 14 amino acids. CDR3 coding DNA: TGCAGCGCTACCCCCCTTTCAGTAGGCGGGGGTCTGTATTTT. Its translation is CSATPLSVGGGLYF.

This clone was seen a handful of times. Some base is unread or ambiguous, which is why its residue reads as X. The CDR3, as DNA: TGTGCCAGCAGCTTAAGTAGCCATGGGCTATACRAGCAGTACTTC. Translation gives CASSLSSHGLYXQYF. J is TRBJ2-7 and V is TRBV11-3; D is ambiguous. Trimming left V 2 bases short and J 8 bases short, with 19 bases between. The CDR3 is 15 amino acids. CDR1 is SGHNT, CDR2 YENEEA, per germline.

This clone occurred a few times. The rearrangement joins TRBV18 to TRBJ2-6; D gene ambiguous. This CDR3 is built from 15 residues. Germline V gene lookup returns CDR1 KGHSH and CDR2 LQKENI. Trimming cost V 4 bases and J 1 base, with 8 bases left between them. The chain's CDR3 is CASSRLRSGANVLTF. The CDR3 coding sequence is TGTGCCAGCTCACGTCTGCGGTCTGGGGCCAACGTCCTGACTTTC. Full variable domain (missing parts from reference TRBV18 and TRBJ2-6): NAGVMQNPRHLVRRRGQEARLRCSPMKGHSHVYWYRQLPEEGLKFMVYLQKENIIDESGMPKERFSAEFPKEGPSILRIQQVVRGDSAAYFCASSRLRSGANVLTFGAGSRLTVL.

The chain couples TRBV28 to TRBJ2-7; 8 bases map to TRBD1. The CDR3 covers 15 residues. V was clipped by 3 bases and J by 4 bases; unmatched bases: 8. Per the germline V gene, CDR1 is MDHEN and CDR2 is SYDVKM. Written as DNA, the CDR3 is TGTGCCAGCAGTTTCCTGTTCGACAGGGGTTACGAGCAGTACTTC. Translated, it gives CASSFLFDRGYEQYF. Filled out from reference TRBV28 and TRBJ2-7, the complete variable domain reads DVKVTQSSRYLVKRTGEKVFLECVQDMDHENMFWYRQDPGLGLRLIYFSYDVKMKEKGDIPEGYSVSREKKERFSLILESASTNQTSMYLCASSFLFDRGYEQYFGPGTRLTVT.

V gene TRBV18 combines with J gene TRBJ2-1; no firm D call. Looked up from germline, CDR1 is KGHSH and CDR2 is LQKENI. Trimming shortened V by 5 bases and J by 6 bases, and 17 bases separated the two germline ends. CDR3 length: 15 amino acids. The CDR3 DNA reads as TGTGCCAGCTCATACTCCGGGCCCATAGGCAATGAGCAGTTCTTC. It is translated as CASSYSGPIGNEQFF.

The CDR3 loop reads CASSVEVALVSKRGAEDEQYF. The CDR3 DNA sequence: TGTGCCAGCAGCGTAGAGGTTGCCCTAGTCTCAAAGCGGGGAGCGGAAGACGAGCAGTACTTC. The J gene is TRBJ2-7, the V gene TRBV9; 7 bases agree with TRBD2. Germline V gene lookup returns CDR1 SGDLS and CDR2 YYNGEE. After removal of 0 bases from V and 5 bases from J, the junction contained 26 bases not matched to a gene. CDR3 length: 21 residues.

This clone appeared a few times. The chain recombines TRBV10-1 with TRBJ2-1; 9 nucleotides line up with TRBD1. V was pared by 2 bases and J by 1 base, with 3 bases of the junction left unmatched. The CDR3 loop spans 16 amino acids. The germline V gene has CDR1 WNHNN and CDR2 SYGVQD (reference sequence). The CDR3 bases are TGCGCCAGCAGTGAGAACAGGGGGCTATCCTACAATGAGCAGTTCTTC. Protein product: CASSENRGLSYNEQFF.

The sample holds one count of this clone. The V and J genes are TRBV19 and TRBJ2-5, with D unresolved. CDR1 and CDR2 (germline): LNHDA, SQIVND (reference sequence). V lost 4 bases to trimming and J lost 4 bases, with 4 bases between them. CDR3 size: 11 residues. The DNA for the CDR3 is TGTGCCAGTAGTAACCGAGAGACCCAGTACTTC. This translates into CASSNRETQYF.

This chain joins TRBV4-1 and TRBJ2-1; 13 nucleotides align to TRBD2. CDR1 is MGHRA, CDR2 YSYEKL, per germline. V was pared by 2 bases and J by 0 bases, with 4 bases of the junction left unmatched. This CDR3 has 18 amino acids. The CDR3 sequence: CASSQTSGRASSYNEQFF. The CDR3 coding sequence is TGCGCCAGCAGCCAAACTAGCGGGAGGGCCAGCTCCTACAATGAGCAGTTCTTC.

The V gene is TRBV14, the J gene TRBJ1-1, with unresolved D. The germline gives CDR1 SGHDN, CDR2 FVKESK. There are 13 residues in the CDR3. The V end lost 0 bases, the J end lost 6 bases, and 8 bases lay between the germline ends. The CDR3 nucleotides read TGTGCCAGCAGCCAAGATATGGATTCTGAAGCTTTCTTT. It specifies CASSQDMDSEAFF.